This T cell receptor beta chain stems from a study of blood T cell repertoires in COVID-19. As for the study in general: Italy, Spain and the United States were the sources of the convalescent and acute COVID-19 samples.

Study members were between roughly 18 and 100 years old and lived in fewer than 30 US regions. The germline CDR1 and CDR2 sequences are MNHEY and SVGAGI. The CDR3 sequence is 14 residues long. V shed 2 bases and J 5 bases; nucleotides not matched to a gene: 3. TCRdb's table, derived via immunoSEQ multiplex PCR, lists solely in-frame clones and lacks some. The sample records hundreds of thousands of clones, around nine tenths being singletons. The sequence came from a woman in her late teens or twenties with acute COVID-19. The chain is built from TRBV6-5 and TRBJ1-1, with 9 nucleotides matching TRBD1. The sequenced sample was PBMCs or T cells enriched from blood (not recorded which). CDR3 sequence reads: CASSYQQGATEAFF. CDR3 coding DNA: TGTGCCAGCAGTTACCAACAGGGGGCTACTGAAGCTTTCTTT.